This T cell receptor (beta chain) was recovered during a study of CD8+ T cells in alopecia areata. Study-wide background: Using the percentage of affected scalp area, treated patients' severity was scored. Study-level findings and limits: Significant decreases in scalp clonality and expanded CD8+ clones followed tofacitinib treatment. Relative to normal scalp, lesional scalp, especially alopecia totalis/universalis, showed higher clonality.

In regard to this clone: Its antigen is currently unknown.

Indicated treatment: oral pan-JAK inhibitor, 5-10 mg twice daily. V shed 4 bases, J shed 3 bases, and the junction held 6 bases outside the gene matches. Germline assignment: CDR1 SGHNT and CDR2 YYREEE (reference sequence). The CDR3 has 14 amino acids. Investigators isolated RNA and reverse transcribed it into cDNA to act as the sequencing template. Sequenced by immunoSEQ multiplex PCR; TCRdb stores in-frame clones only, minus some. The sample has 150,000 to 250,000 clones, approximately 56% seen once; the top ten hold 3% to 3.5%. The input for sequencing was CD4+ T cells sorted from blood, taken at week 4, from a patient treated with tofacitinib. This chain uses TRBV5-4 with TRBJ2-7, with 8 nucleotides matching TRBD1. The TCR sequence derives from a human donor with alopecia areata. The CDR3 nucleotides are TGTGCCAGCAGCGGACAACAGGGGGACTACGAGCAGTACTTC. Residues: CASSGQQGDYEQYF. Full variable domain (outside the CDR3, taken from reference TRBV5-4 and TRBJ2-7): ETGVTQSPTHLIKTRGQQVTLRCSSQSGHNTVSWYQQALGQGPQFIFQYYREEENGRGNFPPRFSGLQFPNYSSELNVNALELDDSALYLCASSGQQGDYEQYFGPGTRLTVT.